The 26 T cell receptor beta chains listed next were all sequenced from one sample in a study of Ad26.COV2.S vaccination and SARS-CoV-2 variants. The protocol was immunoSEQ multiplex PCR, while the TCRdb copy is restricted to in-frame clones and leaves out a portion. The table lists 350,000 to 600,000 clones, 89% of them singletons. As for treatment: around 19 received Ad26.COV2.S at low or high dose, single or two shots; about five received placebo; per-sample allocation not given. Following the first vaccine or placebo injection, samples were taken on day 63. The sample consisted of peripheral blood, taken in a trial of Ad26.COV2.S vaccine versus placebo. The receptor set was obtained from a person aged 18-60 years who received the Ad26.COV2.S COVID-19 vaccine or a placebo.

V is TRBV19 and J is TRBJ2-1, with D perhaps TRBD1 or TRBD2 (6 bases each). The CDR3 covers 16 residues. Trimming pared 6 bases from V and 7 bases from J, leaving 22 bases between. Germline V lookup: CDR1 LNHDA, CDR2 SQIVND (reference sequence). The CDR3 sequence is CASSEMGGRGKNEQFF. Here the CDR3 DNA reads TGTGCCAGTAGCGAGATGGGGGGCAGGGGCAAGAATGAGCAGTTCTTC.

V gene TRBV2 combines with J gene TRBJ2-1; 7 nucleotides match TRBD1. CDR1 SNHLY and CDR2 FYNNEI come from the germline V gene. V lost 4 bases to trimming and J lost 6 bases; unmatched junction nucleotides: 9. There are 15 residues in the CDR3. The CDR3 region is CASSGTGSARNEQFF. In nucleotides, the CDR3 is TGTGCCAGCAGTGGGACAGGTTCTGCACGCAATGAGCAGTTCTTC. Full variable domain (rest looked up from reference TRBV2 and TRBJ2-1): EPEVTQTPSHQVTQMGQEVILRCVPISNHLYFYWYRQILGQKVEFLVSFYNNEISEKSEIFDDQFSVERPDGSNFTLKIRSTKLEDSAMYFCASSGTGSARNEQFFGPGTRLTVL.

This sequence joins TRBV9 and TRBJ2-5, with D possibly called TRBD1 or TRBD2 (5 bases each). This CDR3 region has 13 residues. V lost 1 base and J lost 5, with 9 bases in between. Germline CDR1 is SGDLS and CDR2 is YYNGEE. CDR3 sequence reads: CASSVWGSETQYF. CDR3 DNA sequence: TGTGCCAGCAGCGTATGGGGGAGTGAGACCCAGTACTTC.

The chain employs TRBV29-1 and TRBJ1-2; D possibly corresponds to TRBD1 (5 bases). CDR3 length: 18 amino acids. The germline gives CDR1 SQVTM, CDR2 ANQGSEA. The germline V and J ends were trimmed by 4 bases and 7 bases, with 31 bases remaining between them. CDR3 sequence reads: CSVVSVVGAGRFSGGYTF. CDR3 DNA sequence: TGCAGCGTTGTTTCCGTCGTTGGGGCAGGGAGGTTTTCGGGTGGCTACACCTTC. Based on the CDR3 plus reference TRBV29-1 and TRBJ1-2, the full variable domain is SAVISQKPSRDICQRGTSLTIQCQVDSQVTMMFWYRQQPGQSLTLIATANQGSEATYESGFVIDKFPISRPNLTFSTLTVSNMSPEDSSIYLCSVVSVVGAGRFSGGYTFGSGTRLTVV.

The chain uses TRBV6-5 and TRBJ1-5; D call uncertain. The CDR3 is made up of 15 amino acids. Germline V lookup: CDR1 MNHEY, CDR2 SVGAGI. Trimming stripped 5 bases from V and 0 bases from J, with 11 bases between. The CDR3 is CASSRADSSNQPQHF. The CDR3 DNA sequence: TGTGCCAGCAGTAGAGCAGATAGTAGCAATCAGCCCCAGCATTTT.

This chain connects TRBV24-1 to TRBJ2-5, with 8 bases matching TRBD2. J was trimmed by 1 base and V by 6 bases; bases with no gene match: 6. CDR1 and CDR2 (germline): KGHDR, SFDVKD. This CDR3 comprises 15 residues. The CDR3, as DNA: TGTGCCACCAGTTCCCGGGGGGGGAGCCAAGAGACCCAGTACTTC. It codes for CATSSRGGSQETQYF.

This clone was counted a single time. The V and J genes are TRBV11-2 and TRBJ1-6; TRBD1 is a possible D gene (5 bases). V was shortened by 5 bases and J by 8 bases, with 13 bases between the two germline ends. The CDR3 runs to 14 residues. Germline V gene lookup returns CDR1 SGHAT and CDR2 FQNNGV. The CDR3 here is CASSLRVGDSPLHF. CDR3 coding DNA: TGTGCCAGCAGCCTCAGGGTAGGCGATTCACCCCTCCACTTT.

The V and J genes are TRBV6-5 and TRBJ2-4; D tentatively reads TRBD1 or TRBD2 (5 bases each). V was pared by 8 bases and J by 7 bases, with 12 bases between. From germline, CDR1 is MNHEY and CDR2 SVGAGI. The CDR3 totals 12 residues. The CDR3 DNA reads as TGTGCCAGCGTCGGGGCCGCGAACATTCAGTACTTC. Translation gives CASVGAANIQYF.

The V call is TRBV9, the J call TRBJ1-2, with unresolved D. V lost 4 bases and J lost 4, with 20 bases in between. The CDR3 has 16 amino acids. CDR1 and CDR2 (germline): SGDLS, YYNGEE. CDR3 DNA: TGTGCCAGCAGCCGTGGTTGGGGAAACCCGCCCTATGGCTACACCTTC. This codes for CASSRGWGNPPYGYTF.

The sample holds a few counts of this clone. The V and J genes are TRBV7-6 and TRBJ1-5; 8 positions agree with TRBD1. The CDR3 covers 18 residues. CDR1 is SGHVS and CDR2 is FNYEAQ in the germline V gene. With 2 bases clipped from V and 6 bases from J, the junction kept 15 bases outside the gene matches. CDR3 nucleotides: TGTGCCAGCAGCTTACCCGGCCCGAGGAACAGGGGGAGTCAGCCCCAGCATTTT. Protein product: CASSLPGPRNRGSQPQHF.

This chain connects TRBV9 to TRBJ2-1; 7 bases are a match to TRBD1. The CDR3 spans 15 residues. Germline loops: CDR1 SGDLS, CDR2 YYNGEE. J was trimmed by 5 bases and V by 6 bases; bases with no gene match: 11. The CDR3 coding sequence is TGTGCCAGCACCAGACTTGACAGGGACCACAATGAGCAGTTCTTC. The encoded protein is CASTRLDRDHNEQFF.

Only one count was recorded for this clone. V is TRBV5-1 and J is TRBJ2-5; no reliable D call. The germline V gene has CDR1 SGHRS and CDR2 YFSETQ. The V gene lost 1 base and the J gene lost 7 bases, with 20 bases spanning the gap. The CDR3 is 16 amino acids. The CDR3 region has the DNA TGCGCCAGCAGCTTGTCTTCCCGGCGAGCAGAGTGGACCCAGTACTTC. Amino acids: CASSLSSRRAEWTQYF.

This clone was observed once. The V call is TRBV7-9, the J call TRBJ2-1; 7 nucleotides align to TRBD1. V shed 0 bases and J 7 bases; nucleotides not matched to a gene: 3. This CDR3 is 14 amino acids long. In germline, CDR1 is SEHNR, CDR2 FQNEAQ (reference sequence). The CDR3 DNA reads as TGTGCCAGCAGCTTAGCAGGGGGCAGGAATGAGCAGTTCTTC. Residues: CASSLAGGRNEQFF.

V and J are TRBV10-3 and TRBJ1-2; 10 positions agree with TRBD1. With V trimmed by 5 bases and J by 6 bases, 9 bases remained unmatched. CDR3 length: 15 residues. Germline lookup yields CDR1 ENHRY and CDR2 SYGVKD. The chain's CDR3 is CAISFGDRGRDGYTF. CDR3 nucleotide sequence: TGTGCCATCAGTTTCGGAGACAGGGGGCGCGATGGCTACACCTTC.

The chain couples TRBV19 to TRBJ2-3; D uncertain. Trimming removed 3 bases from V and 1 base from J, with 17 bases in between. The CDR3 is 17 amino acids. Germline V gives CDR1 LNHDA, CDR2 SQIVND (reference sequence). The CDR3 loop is CASSIISPRSRTDTQYF. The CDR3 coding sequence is TGTGCCAGTAGTATCATAAGCCCTAGGTCCCGCACAGATACGCAGTATTTT.

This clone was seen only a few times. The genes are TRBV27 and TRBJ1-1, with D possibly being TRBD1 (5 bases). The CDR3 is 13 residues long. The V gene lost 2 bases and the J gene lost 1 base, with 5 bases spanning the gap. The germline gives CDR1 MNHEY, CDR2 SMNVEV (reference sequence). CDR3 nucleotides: TGTGCCAGCAGTTTACAGGGGAACACTGAAGCTTTCTTT. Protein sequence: CASSLQGNTEAFF.

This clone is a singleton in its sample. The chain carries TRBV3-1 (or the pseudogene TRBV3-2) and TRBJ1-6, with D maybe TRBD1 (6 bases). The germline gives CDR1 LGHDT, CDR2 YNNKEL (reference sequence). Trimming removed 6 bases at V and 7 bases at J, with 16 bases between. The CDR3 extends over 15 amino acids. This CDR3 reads CASRPGQRQNSPLHF. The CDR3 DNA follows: TGTGCCAGCAGGCCTGGACAGAGGCAAAATTCACCCCTCCACTTT.

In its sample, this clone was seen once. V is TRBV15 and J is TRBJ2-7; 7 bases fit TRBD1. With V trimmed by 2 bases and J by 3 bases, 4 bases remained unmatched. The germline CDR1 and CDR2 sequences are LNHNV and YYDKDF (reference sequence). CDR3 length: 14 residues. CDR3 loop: CATSRTGAHYEQYF. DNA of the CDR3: TGTGCCACCAGCAGAACAGGGGCCCACTACGAGCAGTACTTC.

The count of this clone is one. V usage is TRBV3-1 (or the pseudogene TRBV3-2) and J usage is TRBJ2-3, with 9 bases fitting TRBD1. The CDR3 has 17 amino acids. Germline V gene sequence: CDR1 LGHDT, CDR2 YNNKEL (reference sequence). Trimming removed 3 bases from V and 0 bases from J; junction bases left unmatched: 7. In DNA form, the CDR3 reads TGTGCCAGCAGCCATCGTACAGGGGGCTCTAGCACAGATACGCAGTATTTT. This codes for CASSHRTGGSSTDTQYF.

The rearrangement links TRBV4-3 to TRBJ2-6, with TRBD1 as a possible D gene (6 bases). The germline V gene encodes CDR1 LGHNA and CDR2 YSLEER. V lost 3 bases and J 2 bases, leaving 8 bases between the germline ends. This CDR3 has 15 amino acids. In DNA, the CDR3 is TGCGCCAGCAGCCAGCAGGGGACTGGGGCCAACGTCCTGACTTTC. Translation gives CASSQQGTGANVLTF.

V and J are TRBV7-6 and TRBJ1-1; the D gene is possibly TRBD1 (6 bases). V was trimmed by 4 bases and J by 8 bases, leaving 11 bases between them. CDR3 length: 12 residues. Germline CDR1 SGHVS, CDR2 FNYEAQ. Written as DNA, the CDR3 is TGTGCCAGCAGCTCATTTAGGGGGGAAGCTTTCTTT. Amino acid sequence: CASSSFRGEAFF.

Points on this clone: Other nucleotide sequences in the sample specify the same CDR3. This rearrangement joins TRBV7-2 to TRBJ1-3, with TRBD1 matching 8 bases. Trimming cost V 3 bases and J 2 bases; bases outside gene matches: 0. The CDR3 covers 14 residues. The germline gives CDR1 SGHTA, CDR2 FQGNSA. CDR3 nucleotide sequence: TGTGCCAGCAGCTTGACAGGGGCTGGAAACACCATATATTTT. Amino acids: CASSLTGAGNTIYF.

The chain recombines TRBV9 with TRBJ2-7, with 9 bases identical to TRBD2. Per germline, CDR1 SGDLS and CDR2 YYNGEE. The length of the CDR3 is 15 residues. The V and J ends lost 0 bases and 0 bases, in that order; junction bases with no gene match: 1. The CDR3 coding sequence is TGTGCCAGCAGCGTAGATAGCGGGGGCTCCTACGAGCAGTACTTC. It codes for CASSVDSGGSYEQYF.

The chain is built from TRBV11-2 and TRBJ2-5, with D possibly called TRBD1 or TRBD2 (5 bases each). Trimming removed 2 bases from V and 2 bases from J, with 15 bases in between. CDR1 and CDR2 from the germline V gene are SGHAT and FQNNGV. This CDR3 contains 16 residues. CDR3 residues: CASSLSLGTLQETQYF. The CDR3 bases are TGTGCCAGCAGCTTATCCCTAGGGACGTTACAAGAGACCCAGTACTTC.

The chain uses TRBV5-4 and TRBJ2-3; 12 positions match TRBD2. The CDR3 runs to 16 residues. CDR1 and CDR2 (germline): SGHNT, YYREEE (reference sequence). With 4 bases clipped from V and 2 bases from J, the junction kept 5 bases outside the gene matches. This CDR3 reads CASSAGLAGFTDTQYF. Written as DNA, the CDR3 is TGTGCCAGCAGCGCGGGACTAGCGGGTTTCACAGATACGCAGTATTTT.

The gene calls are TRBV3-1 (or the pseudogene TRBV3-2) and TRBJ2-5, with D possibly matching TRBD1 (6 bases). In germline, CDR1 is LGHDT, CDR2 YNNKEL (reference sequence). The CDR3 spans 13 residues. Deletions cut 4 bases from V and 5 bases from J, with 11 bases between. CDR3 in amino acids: CASSPTGIETQYF. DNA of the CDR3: TGTGCCAGCAGCCCCACAGGGATTGAGACCCAGTACTTC.